The 19 T cell receptor beta chains in this list originate from one sample, sequenced in a study of blood T cell repertoires in COVID-19 (TCRdb year 2020). Libraries were prepared through the immunoSEQ multiplex PCR assay. The table comes from immuneACCESS by way of TCRdb, which keeps in-frame sequences with V and J called. Part of the clones is missing from these tables; in studies checked, under half for an unresolved V gene and the rest for unknown reasons. For this sample there are 150,000 to 200,000 clones; about three quarters appear just once. In total, the top ten clones hold roughly 8.6% of the sample. Input material: peripheral blood. Receptors originate from a woman aged 45 to 65 with active or convalescent COVID-19.

V usage is TRBV27 and J usage is TRBJ2-5, with a possible D match to TRBD2 (5 bases). The CDR3 has 15 amino acids. Trimming stripped 5 bases from V and 7 bases from J, with 20 bases between. Per germline, CDR1 MNHEY and CDR2 SMNVEV (reference sequence). The CDR3 bases are TGTGCCAGCAGTGTCCAAGGACTGGCAAGTTGGACCCAGTACTTC. Protein: CASSVQGLASWTQYF.

The CDR3 sequence is CASTKTGSGQPQHF. DNA of the CDR3: TGTGCCAGCACCAAAACAGGGTCGGGTCAGCCCCAGCATTTT. The gene calls are TRBV28 and TRBJ1-5, with a possible D match to TRBD1 (6 bases). V was cut by 7 bases and J by 6 bases, with 16 bases left in between. The CDR3 runs to 14 residues. The germline V gene encodes CDR1 MDHEN and CDR2 SYDVKM.

The chain links TRBV20-1 to TRBJ2-7; 8 nucleotides match TRBD2. Trimming cost V 3 bases and J 5 bases; bases outside gene matches: 12. This CDR3 is built from 15 residues. Germline loops: CDR1 DFQATT, CDR2 SNEGSKA (reference sequence). CDR3 DNA: TGCAGTGCTAGTCGGCGGGGTAGCGGGGCCCACGAGCAGTACTTC. It specifies CSASRRGSGAHEQYF.

This clone was counted a few times. In the same sample, other DNA sequences code for this CDR3. The genes are TRBV7-2 and TRBJ2-2; 7 bases fit TRBD1. The CDR3 length is 14 residues. Germline V gene lookup returns CDR1 SGHTA and CDR2 FQGNSA. V lost 5 bases and J lost 6; bases outside the gene matches: 6. CDR3 bases: TGTGCCAGCAGCCTAAGACAGGGAGCCGGGGAGCTGTTTTTT. It encodes CASSLRQGAGELFF.

In the case of this clone: Distinct nucleotide sequences in the sample also encode this CDR3. The chain links TRBV19 to TRBJ1-3; 7 positions agree with TRBD1. After removal of 5 bases from V and 2 bases from J, the junction contained 6 bases not matched to a gene. From germline, CDR1 is LNHDA and CDR2 SQIVND (reference sequence). CDR3 size: 15 residues. The CDR3 loop is CASSGGQRPGNTIYF. The CDR3 DNA sequence: TGTGCCAGTAGTGGGGGACAGAGGCCTGGAAACACCATATATTTT.

The DNA of the CDR3 is TGTGCCAGCAGCGGGCGGGAGATGACAGATACGCAGTATTTT. Its translation is CASSGREMTDTQYF. The J gene is TRBJ2-3, the V gene TRBV5-4; 7 bases align to TRBD2. J gave up 3 bases and V 4 bases, and 5 bases lay outside the gene matches. The germline gives CDR1 SGHNT, CDR2 YYREEE (reference sequence). This CDR3 contains 14 residues.

V is TRBV14 and J is TRBJ2-5; 7 bases align to TRBD1. Trimming took 0 bases from V and 5 from J; bases not matched to a gene: 3. The CDR3 is 14 residues long. Germline CDR1 is SGHDN and CDR2 is FVKESK. The CDR3 bases are TGTGCCAGCAGCCAAGAAGGCAGGGGGGAGACCCAGTACTTC. Protein sequence: CASSQEGRGETQYF.

The chain uses TRBV7-2 and TRBJ1-1; D gene unclear. Trimming removed 2 bases at V and 0 bases at J, with 4 bases between. Germline values: CDR1 SGHTA, CDR2 FQGNSA. This CDR3 comprises 13 residues. As DNA, the CDR3 is TGTGCCAGCAGCTTATCCTTGAACACTGAAGCTTTCTTT. Translation gives CASSLSLNTEAFF. Looking up the rest from reference TRBV7-2 and TRBJ1-1 gives the full variable domain: GAGVSQSPSNKVTEKGKDVELRCDPISGHTALYWYRQSLGQGLEFLIYFQGNSAPDKSGLPSDRFSAERTGGSVSTLTIQRTQQEDSAVYLCASSLSLNTEAFFGQGTRLTVV.

The chain recombines TRBV4-1 with TRBJ1-4; D remains unclear. Germline V gives CDR1 MGHRA, CDR2 YSYEKL. V was shortened by 4 bases and J by 3 bases, with 9 bases between the two germline ends. The CDR3 length is 14 residues. CDR3 DNA sequence: TGCGCCAGCAGCCTGAAACATCCTAATGAAAAACTGTTTTTT. Protein: CASSLKHPNEKLFF.

The chain employs TRBV3-1 (or the pseudogene TRBV3-2) and TRBJ2-3; maybe TRBD1 (6 bases). Germline CDR1 reads LGHDT; CDR2 reads YNNKEL (reference sequence). The CDR3 has 15 residues. Deletions cut 6 bases from V and 4 bases from J, with 17 bases between. This CDR3 is CASSPLARGADTQYF. CDR3 nucleotide sequence: TGTGCCAGCAGTCCTCTAGCCAGGGGTGCAGATACGCAGTATTTT.

The chain has TRBV27 and TRBJ2-7, with TRBD1 identical over 7 bases. J lost 3 bases, V lost 6 bases, and 5 bases had no gene match. The CDR3 has 13 amino acids. Germline V gene data show CDR1 as MNHEY and CDR2 as SMNVEV (reference sequence). As DNA, the CDR3 is TGTGCCAGCAGCCGGGACAGCCTCTACGAGCAGTACTTC. Encoded protein: CASSRDSLYEQYF.

The chain has TRBV18 and TRBJ1-1; a weak D match, TRBD1 (5 bases). Trimming removed 3 bases at V and 10 bases at J, with 18 bases between. Germline CDR1 reads KGHSH; CDR2 reads LQKENI. CDR3 length: 14 amino acids. This CDR3 is CASSPTLGRRGAFF. The CDR3 DNA is TGTGCCAGCTCACCTACCCTGGGCAGGAGGGGAGCTTTCTTT. Complete variable domain (other parts from reference TRBV18 and TRBJ1-1): NAGVMQNPRHLVRRRGQEARLRCSPMKGHSHVYWYRQLPEEGLKFMVYLQKENIIDESGMPKERFSAEFPKEGPSILRIQQVVRGDSAAYFCASSPTLGRRGAFFGQGTRLTVV.

The V and J genes are TRBV30 and TRBJ2-2; 9 bases align to TRBD2. Germline V gene lookup returns CDR1 GTSNPN and CDR2 SVGIG (reference sequence). With V trimmed by 3 bases and J by 3 bases, 11 bases remained unmatched. This CDR3 spans 17 amino acids. The CDR3 DNA follows: TGTGCCTGGAGCCAGATTAGCGGGAGATTTGACACCGGGGAGCTGTTTTTT. It translates to CAWSQISGRFDTGELFF.

The chain carries TRBV28 and TRBJ2-7, with unresolved D. V lost 4 bases and J lost 6, with 19 bases in between. CDR1 is MDHEN and CDR2 is SYDVKM in the germline V gene. The CDR3 consists of 15 residues. The CDR3 bases are TGTGCCAGCAGTTCTCCCTCACCAGGAAAACGCGAGCAGTACTTC. It is translated as CASSSPSPGKREQYF.

The J gene is TRBJ2-5, the V gene TRBV29-1, with D perhaps TRBD1 (5 bases). V lost 5 bases, J lost 4 bases, and 11 bases lay in between. CDR1 and CDR2 from the germline V gene are SQVTM and ANQGSEA. CDR3 size: 12 residues. CDR3 nucleotide sequence: TGCAGCGTTATGTCAGGGCGAGAGACCCAGTACTTC. As protein: CSVMSGRETQYF.

This chain uses TRBV30 with TRBJ2-1; 10 positions agree with TRBD2. The CDR3 has 15 amino acids. Unmatched junction bases numbered 6, after V lost 3 bases and J lost 4 bases. CDR1 and CDR2 from the germline V gene are GTSNPN and SVGIG (reference sequence). CDR3 sequence reads: CAWSLLAGSYNEQFF. CDR3 DNA: TGTGCCTGGAGCTTACTAGCGGGATCTTACAATGAGCAGTTCTTC.

The chain uses TRBV28 and TRBJ1-6; TRBD1 aligns across 9 bases. CDR1 and CDR2 from the germline V gene are MDHEN and SYDVKM. This CDR3 has 15 residues. V gave up 6 bases and J gave up 8 bases; unmatched junction bases: 8. Here the CDR3 reads CASSPGDREDSPLHF. The CDR3 coding sequence is TGTGCCAGCAGCCCTGGGGACAGGGAAGATTCACCCCTCCACTTT.

The rearrangement links TRBV7-3 to TRBJ2-1, with D uncertain. The CDR3 is 16 amino acids. Trimming left V 1 base short and J 0 bases short, with 10 bases between. Germline lookup yields CDR1 SGHTA and CDR2 FQGTGA. DNA for the CDR3: TGTGCCAGCAGCTTAAATCTTGCTAGCTCCTACAATGAGCAGTTCTTC. Its translation is CASSLNLASSYNEQFF.

The chain couples TRBV6-5 to TRBJ1-4; D gene unclear. CDR1 is MNHEY and CDR2 is SVGAGI in the germline V gene. The CDR3 has 15 amino acids. Trimming shortened V by 0 bases and J by 5 bases, and 10 bases separated the two germline ends. CDR3 bases: TGTGCCAGCAGTTACTCCTCCGGAGGAAATGAAAAACTGTTTTTT. Translating it yields CASSYSSGGNEKLFF.